This TCR beta chain was profiled in a study of metastatic and nonmetastatic thyroid tumors. Study background: Peripheral blood and tumor or nodule samples from malignant and benign thyroid patients were compared. Study-level results: Reported TCR beta diversity, measured in blood and tumor, was significantly higher for malignant thyroid tumors than for benign nodules.

Ahead of thyroid surgery, no patient had received treatment of any kind. In the original workflow: What underpinned the distant-metastasis classifier for papillary thyroid cancer was the set of CDR3 differences across clinicopathological groups. TCRdb re-called the PCR reads through MiXCR. TCRdb, rather than the study authors, made the V and J calls. The sample contains 15,000 to 20,000 clones, approximately 32% of which appear only once. To note about this clone: Its antigen is unidentified.

This CDR3 spans 14 amino acids. Trimming shortened V by 8 bases and J by 3 bases, and 16 bases separated the two germline ends. The germline CDR1 and CDR2 sequences are MNHNS and SASEGT. The chain links TRBV6-1 to TRBJ1-1; tentatively, D is TRBD1 (6 bases). Sequenced input: tumor tissue. The clonotype originates from a male donor with papillary thyroid cancer or a benign thyroid nodule (not recorded which). Some clones in this sample may be carry-over from other donors' samples. CDR3 sequence reads: CASGLSTGYTEAFF. Here the CDR3 DNA reads TGTGCCAGCGGCCTAAGTACAGGGTACACTGAAGCTTTCTTT.